Reported below is one T cell receptor beta chain. This clone's antigen is unknown. Per-base quality was not reported, and no clone a single base away is much larger than it. The sample is drawn from a study of blood T cell repertoires in COVID-19 (dated by TCRdb to about 2020). About the full investigation: Samples from collaborators originated in the United States, Italy and Spain and spanned both the acute and convalescent phases of COVID-19. The prospective study material was composed of cDNA or gDNA derived from T cells, B-cell-depleted T cells, or PBMCs. Deeply sampled blood TCRbeta repertoires from subjects exposed to, actively infected with, or recovered from COVID-19 were included in the dataset. The repertoires were released in a freely available public database meant as a resource for research on the immune response to SARS-CoV-2. The samples were drawn from the first 160 participants of the ongoing ImmuneRACE study and from 1,254 subjects provided by 6 global collaborators. The sample metadata nearly always contained a de-identified subject ID, COVID-19 status, age in years and sex. Where available, HLA class I and class II types were obtained from metadata supplied by the sample provider rather than from assay-based typing.

Paper-wide results and their limitations: The amount of clinical and demographic metadata varied by source and participant and was provided uncurated.

The CDR3 runs 16 amino acids, cysteine and phenylalanine included. Just the 48-base CDR3 DNA is kept, in frame starting at base 1. Via the germline V gene, CDR1 is SGHTA and CDR2 FQGNSA. Clipping removes 5 bases from V and 3 bases from J, with 6 as the unmatched junction base count. In Seattle, one collaborating source enrolled patients while the infection was active and tracked those patients longitudinally over the course of disease. Each collaborating institution followed its own protocols to collect whole blood in K2EDTA tubes. For TCRbeta analysis, collaborators shipped samples as frozen whole blood, isolated PBMCs, or DNA extracted from either of those sample types. TCRbeta CDR3 regions were amplified from genomic DNA using the immunoSEQ Assay, a bias-controlled multiplex PCR. In the original analysis: Within the assay, amplification of reference gene primers was used to estimate how many nucleated cells each sample contained. To quantify the absolute abundance of each unique TCRbeta CDR3 rearrangement, sequence reads were collapsed and filtered. For each sample, productive Simpson clonality was calculated as the square root of Simpson's diversity index across productive rearrangements. Not all clones reach the TCRdb copy of this immuneACCESS table, which keeps in-frame sequences only. Checked studies attribute under half of the gap to unresolved V genes and leave the rest unexplained. V and J calls and clone size are those listed in that table; D and trimming were worked out from the DNA. The table for this sample lists roughly 250,000 clones; roughly 80% of them were counted only once. The leading ten clones occupy more than 15% of the sample.

The TCR originated in a person aged 70 to 85 with COVID-19, enrolled during active disease. The sample was peripheral blood. The rearranged chain carries TRBV7-2 and TRBJ1-5; 11 bases in between match TRBD1. In nucleotides, the sequence is TGTGCCAGCAGCGAAAGGACAGGGGGCTTCAATCAGCCCCAGCATTTT. Translated, this is CASSERTGGFNQPQHF.